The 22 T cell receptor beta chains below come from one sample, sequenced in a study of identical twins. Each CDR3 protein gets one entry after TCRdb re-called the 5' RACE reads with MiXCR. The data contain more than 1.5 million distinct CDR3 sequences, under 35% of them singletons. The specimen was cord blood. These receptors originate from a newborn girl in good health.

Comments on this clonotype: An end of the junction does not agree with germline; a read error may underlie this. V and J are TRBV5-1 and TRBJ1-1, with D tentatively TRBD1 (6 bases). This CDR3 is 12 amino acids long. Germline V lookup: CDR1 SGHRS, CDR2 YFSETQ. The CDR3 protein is CASTGGDTVAFF. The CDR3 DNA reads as TGCGCCAGCACCGGAGGGGACACTGTAGCTTTCTTT. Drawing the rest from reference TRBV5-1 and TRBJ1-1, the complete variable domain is KAGVTQTPRYLIKTRGQQVTLSCSPISGHRSVSWYQQTPGQGLQFLFEYFSETQRNKGNFPGRFSGRQFSNSRSEMNVSTLELGDSALYLCASTGGDTVAFFGQGTRLTVV.

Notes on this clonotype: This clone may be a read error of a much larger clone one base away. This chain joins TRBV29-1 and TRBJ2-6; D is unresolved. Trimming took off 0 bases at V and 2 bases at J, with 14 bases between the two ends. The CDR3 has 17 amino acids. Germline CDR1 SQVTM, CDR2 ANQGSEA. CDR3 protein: CSVEDPLRGPGANVLTF. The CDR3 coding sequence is TGCAGCGTTGAAGATCCCCTTCGTGGCCCTGGGGCCAACGTCCTGACTTTC.

The CDR3 spells CATSRGLQETQYF. For the CDR3, the DNA is TGTGCCACCAGCAGAGGACTGCAAGAGACCCAGTACTTC. The V and J genes are TRBV15 and TRBJ2-7; D is unclear. The J call may be wrong; the DNA end is better matched by TRBJ2-5. The CDR3 is 13 residues long. Per germline, CDR1 LNHNV and CDR2 YYDKDF (reference sequence).

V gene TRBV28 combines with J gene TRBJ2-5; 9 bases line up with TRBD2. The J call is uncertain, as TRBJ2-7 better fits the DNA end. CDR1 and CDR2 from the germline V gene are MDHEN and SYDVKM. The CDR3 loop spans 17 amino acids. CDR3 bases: TGTGCCAGCAGTTTATGGGGTATTAATAGCGGGAGCTACGAGCAGTACTTC. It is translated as CASSLWGINSGSYEQYF.

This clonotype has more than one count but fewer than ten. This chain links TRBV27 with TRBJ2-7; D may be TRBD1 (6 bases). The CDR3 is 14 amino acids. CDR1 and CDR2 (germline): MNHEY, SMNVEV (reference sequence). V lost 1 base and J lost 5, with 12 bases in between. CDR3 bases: TGTGCCAGCAGTTTATTTCTGGGGGCTGACGAGCAGTACTTC. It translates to CASSLFLGADEQYF.

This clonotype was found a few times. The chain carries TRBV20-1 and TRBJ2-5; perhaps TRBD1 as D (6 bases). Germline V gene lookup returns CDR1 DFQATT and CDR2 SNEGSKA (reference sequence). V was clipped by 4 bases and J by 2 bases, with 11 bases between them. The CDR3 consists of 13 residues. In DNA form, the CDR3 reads TGCAGTGCTAATTCAGGGGATCAAGAGACCCAGTACTTC. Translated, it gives CSANSGDQETQYF.

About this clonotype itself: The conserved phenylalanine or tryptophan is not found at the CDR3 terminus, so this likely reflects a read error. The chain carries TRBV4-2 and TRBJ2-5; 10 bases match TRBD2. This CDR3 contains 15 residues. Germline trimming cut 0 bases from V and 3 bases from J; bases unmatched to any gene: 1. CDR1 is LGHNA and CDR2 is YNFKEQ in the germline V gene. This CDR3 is CASSQELAGKETQYL. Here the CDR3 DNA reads TGTGCCAGCAGCCAAGAACTAGCGGGAAAAGAGACCCAGTACTTA.

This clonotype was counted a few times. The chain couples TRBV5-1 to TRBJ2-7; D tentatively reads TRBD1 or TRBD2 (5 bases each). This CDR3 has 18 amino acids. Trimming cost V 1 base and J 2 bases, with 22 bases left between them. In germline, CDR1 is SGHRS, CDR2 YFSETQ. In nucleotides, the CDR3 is TGCGCCAGCAGCTTGTTCGGCGGTGGACAAGCGGAGCCCTACGAGCAGTACTTC. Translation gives CASSLFGGGQAEPYEQYF.

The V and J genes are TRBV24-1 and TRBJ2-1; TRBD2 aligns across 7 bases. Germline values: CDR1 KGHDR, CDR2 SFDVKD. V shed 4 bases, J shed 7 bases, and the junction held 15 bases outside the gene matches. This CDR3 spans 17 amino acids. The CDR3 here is CATSEMTTSEGCNEQFF. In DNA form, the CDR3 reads TGTGCCACCAGTGAGATGACTACTAGCGAGGGGTGTAATGAGCAGTTCTTC.

The CDR3 sequence is CASRTSVGLQETQYF. The CDR3 nucleotides are TGCGCCAGCAGGACTTCAGTGGGGCTCCAAGAGACCCAGTACTTC. V and J are TRBV5-1 and TRBJ2-5; weak D call: TRBD1 (5 bases). Germline values: CDR1 SGHRS, CDR2 YFSETQ. CDR3 length: 15 residues. V was clipped by 5 bases and J by 1 base, with 15 bases between them.

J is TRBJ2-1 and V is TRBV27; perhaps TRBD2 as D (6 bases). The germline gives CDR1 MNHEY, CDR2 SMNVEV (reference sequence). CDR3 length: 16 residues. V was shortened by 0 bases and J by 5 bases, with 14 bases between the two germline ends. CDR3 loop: CASSLSEVAVHNEQFF. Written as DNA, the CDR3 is TGTGCCAGCAGTTTATCGGAGGTAGCGGTCCACAATGAGCAGTTCTTC.

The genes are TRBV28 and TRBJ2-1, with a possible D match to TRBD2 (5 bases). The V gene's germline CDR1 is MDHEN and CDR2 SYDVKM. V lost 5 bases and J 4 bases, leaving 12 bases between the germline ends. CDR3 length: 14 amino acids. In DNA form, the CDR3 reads TGTGCCAGCAGTCAAACCGCGGGTTACAATGAGCAGTTCTTC. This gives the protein CASSQTAGYNEQFF.

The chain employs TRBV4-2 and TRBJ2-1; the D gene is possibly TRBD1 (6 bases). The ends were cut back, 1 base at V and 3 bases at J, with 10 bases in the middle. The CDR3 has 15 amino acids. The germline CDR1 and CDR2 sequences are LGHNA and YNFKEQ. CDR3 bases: TGTGCCAGCAGCCAAGTTACAGGGAGCTACAATGAGCAGTTCTTC. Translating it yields CASSQVTGSYNEQFF.

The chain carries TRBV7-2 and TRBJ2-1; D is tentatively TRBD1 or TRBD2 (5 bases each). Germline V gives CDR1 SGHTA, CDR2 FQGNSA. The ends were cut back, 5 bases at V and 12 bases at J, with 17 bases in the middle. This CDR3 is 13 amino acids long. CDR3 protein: CASSPRSGRGQFF. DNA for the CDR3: TGTGCCAGCAGCCCCCGGTCGGGACGGGGGCAGTTCTTC.

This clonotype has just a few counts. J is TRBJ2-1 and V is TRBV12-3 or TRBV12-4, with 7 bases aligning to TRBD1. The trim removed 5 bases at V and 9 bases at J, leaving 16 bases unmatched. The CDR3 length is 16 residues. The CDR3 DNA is TGTGCCAGCAGTATACGACAGGGATTCAGGTTCGGTGAGCAGTTCTTC. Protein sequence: CASSIRQGFRFGEQFF.

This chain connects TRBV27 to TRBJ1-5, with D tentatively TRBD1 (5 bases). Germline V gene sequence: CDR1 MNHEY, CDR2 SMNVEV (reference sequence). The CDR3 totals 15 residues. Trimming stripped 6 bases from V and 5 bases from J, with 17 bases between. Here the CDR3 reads CASSHGDAGDQPQHF. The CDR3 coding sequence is TGTGCCAGCAGCCACGGGGACGCGGGCGATCAGCCCCAGCATTTT.

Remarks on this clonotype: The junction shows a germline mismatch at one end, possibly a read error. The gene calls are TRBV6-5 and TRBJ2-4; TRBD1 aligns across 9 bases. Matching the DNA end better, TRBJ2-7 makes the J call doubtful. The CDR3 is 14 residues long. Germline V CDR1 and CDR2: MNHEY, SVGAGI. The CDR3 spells CANSYRDRADEQYF. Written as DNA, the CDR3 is TGTGCCAACAGTTACCGGGACAGGGCCGACGAGCAGTACTTC.

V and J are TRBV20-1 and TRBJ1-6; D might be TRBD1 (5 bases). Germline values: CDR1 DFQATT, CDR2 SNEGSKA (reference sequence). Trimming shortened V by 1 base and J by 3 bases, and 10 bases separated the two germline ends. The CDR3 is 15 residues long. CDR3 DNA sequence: TGCAGTGCTAGAGTAGGGACCCACTATAATTCACCCCTCCACTTT. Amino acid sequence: CSARVGTHYNSPLHF.

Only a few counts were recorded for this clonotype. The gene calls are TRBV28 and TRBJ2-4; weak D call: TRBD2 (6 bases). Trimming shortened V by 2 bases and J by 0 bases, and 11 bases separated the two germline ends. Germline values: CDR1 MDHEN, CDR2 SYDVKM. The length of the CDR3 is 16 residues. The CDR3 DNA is TGTGCCAGCAGTTTAAGGGCGGGGTTAGCCAAAAACATTCAGTACTTC. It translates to CASSLRAGLAKNIQYF.

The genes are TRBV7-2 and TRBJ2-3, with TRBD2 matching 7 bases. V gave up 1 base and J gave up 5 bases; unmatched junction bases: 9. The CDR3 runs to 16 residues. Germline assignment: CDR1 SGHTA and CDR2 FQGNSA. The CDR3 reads CASSLGPRLAGDTQYF. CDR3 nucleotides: TGTGCCAGCAGCTTAGGGCCGCGACTAGCAGGAGATACGCAGTATTTT.

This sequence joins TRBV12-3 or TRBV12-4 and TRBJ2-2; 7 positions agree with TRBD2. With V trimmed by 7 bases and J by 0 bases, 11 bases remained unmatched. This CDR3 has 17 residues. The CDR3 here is CASTTGRAATNTGELFF. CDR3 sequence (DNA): TGTGCCAGCACCACGGGGAGGGCCGCGACGAACACCGGGGAGCTGTTTTTT.

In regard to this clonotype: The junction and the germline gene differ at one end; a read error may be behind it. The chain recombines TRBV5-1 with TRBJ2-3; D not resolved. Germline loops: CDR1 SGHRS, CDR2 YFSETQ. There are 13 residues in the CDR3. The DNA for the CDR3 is TGCGCCAGCGACGAGAGGAGCACGGATACGCAGTATTTT. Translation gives CASDERSTDTQYF.